These T cell receptor beta chains were read from a single sample in a study of blood T cell repertoires in COVID-19. Repertoires were generated with immunoSEQ multiplex PCR, while TCRdb's copy carries only in-frame clones and drops some. The sample contains around 120,000 clones, roughly 84% of which appear only once. The sequenced sample was peripheral blood. The receptor source for this set is a human donor in a cohort sampled during active COVID-19. The CDR3 runs from the conserved cysteine through the conserved F or W. A D gene is named only where the DNA matches it firmly. Clone size is shown for a subset of rows, as once, few, many or a class of expanded clone.

>NA|NA|TRBV7-9|TRBJ1-4
CASSLAGSHATNEKLFF
TGTGCCAGCAGCTTAGCGGGCAGCCATGCAACTAATGAAAAACTGTTTTTT
>NA|TRBD1|TRBV27|TRBJ1-2
CASSSDRVANYGYTF
TGTGCCAGCAGTTCGGACAGGGTTGCAAACTATGGCTACACCTTC
>NA|NA|TRBV19|TRBJ2-1
CASSIAWAGAAYNEQFF
TGTGCCAGTAGTATAGCCTGGGCAGGGGCCGCCTACAATGAGCAGTTCTTC
>NA|NA|TRBV4-1|TRBJ1-1
CASSQTLVRRVNTEAFF
TGCGCCAGCAGCCAAACTTTAGTTAGGCGGGTGAACACTGAAGCTTTCTTT
>NA|NA|TRBV28|TRBJ2-7
CASSSGQPGSYEQYF
TGTGCCAGCAGTTCAGGACAGCCGGGCTCCTACGAGCAGTACTTC
>NA|NA|TRBV27|TRBJ2-2
CASSPLTRDTGELFF
TGTGCCAGCAGTCCCTTAACCAGGGACACCGGGGAGCTGTTTTTT
>NA|NA|TRBV28|TRBJ1-1
CASSSQGRAFF
TGTGCCAGCAGCTCACAGGGCCGAGCTTTCTTT
>once|TRBD2|TRBV19|TRBJ2-7
CASSPRGYRGTSGRTYEQYF
TGTGCCAGTAGTCCTCGGGGTTACAGAGGGACTAGCGGGCGGACCTACGAGCAGTACTTC
>NA|TRBD1|TRBV15|TRBJ2-1
CATSRSPPTTGLPQFF
TGTGCCACCAGCAGAAGTCCCCCCACGACAGGGCTGCCGCAGTTCTTC
>NA|TRBD2|TRBV5-1|TRBJ2-7
CASSYPLAGPTYEQYF
TGCGCCAGCAGCTACCCACTAGCGGGGCCTACCTACGAGCAGTACTTC
>NA|NA|TRBV29-1|TRBJ1-1
CSISDTNTEAFF
TGCAGCATCTCTGACACTAACACTGAAGCTTTCTTT
>NA|TRBD1|TRBV15|TRBJ1-5
CATSRSGTGGSQPQHF
TGTGCCACCAGCAGATCCGGGACAGGGGGCTCTCAGCCCCAGCATTTT
>NA|NA|TRBV23-1|TRBJ1-2
CASSQQMGDTLYGYTF
TGCGCCAGCAGTCAACAAATGGGGGACACCCTCTATGGCTACACCTTC
>NA|NA|TRBV27|TRBJ1-6
CASSLSMGAGNSPLHF
TGTGCCAGCAGTTTATCGATGGGGGCGGGTAATTCACCCCTCCACTTT
>NA|NA|TRBV7-2|TRBJ2-7
CASSSYYEQYF
TGTGCCAGCAGCTCCTACTACGAGCAGTACTTC
>NA|NA|TRBV28|TRBJ2-1
CASSLRAGTYNEQFF
TGTGCCAGCAGTTTAAGGGCGGGGACCTACAATGAGCAGTTCTTC
>NA|NA|TRBV15|TRBJ2-7
CATSRESGSYEQYF
TGTGCCACCAGCAGGGAGTCCGGGTCCTACGAGCAGTACTTC
>NA|NA|TRBV7-6|TRBJ2-7
CASSLAAAGGYGQYF
TGTGCCAGCAGCTTAGCGGCGGCAGGGGGGTACGGGCAGTACTTC
>NA|NA|TRBV6-4|TRBJ1-5
CASSQGKRCPQHF
TGTGCCAGCAGTCAGGGAAAGAGATGCCCCCAGCATTTT
>NA|NA|TRBV18|TRBJ1-2
CASSPVAGARGNYGYTF
TGTGCCAGCTCACCAGTTGCGGGGGCGCGGGGAAACTATGGCTACACCTTC
>NA|NA|TRBV5-5|TRBJ1-2
CASSPTSDTNYGYTF
TGTGCCAGCAGCCCCACGTCAGATACTAACTATGGCTACACCTTC
>NA|TRBD2|TRBV2|TRBJ2-1
CASSPGLAGTISWSSYNEQFF
TGTGCCAGCAGTCCTGGACTAGCGGGAACCATATCTTGGAGCTCCTACAATGAGCAGTTCTTC
>NA|NA|TRBV6-5|TRBJ1-5
CASSYSGEGGNQPQHF
TGTGCCAGCAGTTACTCTGGGGAGGGGGGGAATCAGCCCCAGCATTTT
>NA|NA|TRBV11-2|TRBJ2-7
CASSSGLAYEQYF
TGTGCCAGCAGCTCCGGTCTGGCCTACGAGCAGTACTTC
>NA|NA|TRBV24-1|TRBJ2-1
CATSDETRVNEQFF
TGTGCCACCAGTGACGAGACTAGGGTCAATGAGCAGTTCTTC
>NA|NA|TRBV4-2|TRBJ1-1
CASSQEWGRQGTEAFF
TGTGCCAGCAGCCAAGAATGGGGGAGGCAGGGCACTGAAGCTTTCTTT
>NA|NA|TRBV10-2|TRBJ1-3
CASSERTFSGNTIYF
TGCGCCAGCAGTGAACGAACTTTTTCAGGAAACACCATATATTTT
>NA|TRBD1|TRBV4-3|TRBJ2-7
CASSQGPDRVYEQYF
TGCGCCAGCAGCCAAGGTCCGGACAGGGTTTACGAGCAGTACTTC
>NA|TRBD1|TRBV28|TRBJ1-2
CASGRIGTGDYGYTF
TGTGCCAGCGGACGAATCGGGACAGGGGATTATGGCTACACCTTC
>NA|TRBD1|TRBV18|TRBJ2-3
CASSPPSGGTNTQYF
TGTGCCAGCTCACCACCTTCAGGGGGCACAAATACGCAGTATTTT
>once|NA|TRBV3-1/TRBV3-2|TRBJ1-2
CASSQGTGLPSPYGYTF
TGTGCCAGCAGCCAAGGAACAGGGTTACCTTCCCCCTATGGCTACACCTTC